The 9 T cell receptor beta chains below all came from one sample that was sequenced in a study of beta chain features in type 1 diabetes. General study points: TCRB CDR3s from Type 1 diabetes patients were moderately but significantly shorter in all four CD4+ subsets.

As every portion of the isolated RNA was reverse transcribed, the sequencing read expressed TCRB transcripts. The data were produced by immunoSEQ multiplex PCR, yet TCRdb's version contains in-frame clones alone and is incomplete. The sample gives around 150,000 clones, around 9.7% of which show up once; under 0.75% is in the top ten. Which antigens these TCRs recognize remains unknown. Sequencing was performed on central memory CD4+ T cells from blood. The receptors here all came from a woman in her 30s with type 1 diabetes.

This clone was detected only a few times. This chain joins TRBV7-3 and TRBJ2-1, with D possibly TRBD2 on 5 matching bases. The CDR3 has 13 amino acids. The germline V gene encodes CDR1 SGHTA and CDR2 FQGTGA. Trimming stripped 5 bases from V and 8 bases from J, with 13 bases between. In nucleotides, the CDR3 is TGTGCCAGCAGCCAGCCGGGAATCGATGAGCAGTTCTTC. It encodes CASSQPGIDEQFF.

V usage is TRBV27 and J usage is TRBJ1-1, with 9 bases fitting TRBD1. V lost 2 bases and J lost 7; bases outside the gene matches: 8. The CDR3 consists of 15 residues. Per germline, CDR1 MNHEY and CDR2 SMNVEV (reference sequence). CDR3 protein: CASSLAGTGYGEAFF. In DNA form, the CDR3 reads TGTGCCAGCAGTTTAGCCGGGACAGGGTACGGTGAAGCTTTCTTT.

Only a few counts were recorded for this clone. This chain connects TRBV2 to TRBJ2-3, with 12 bases matching TRBD2. This CDR3 is built from 18 residues. CDR1 and CDR2 (germline): SNHLY, FYNNEI. Trimming removed 1 base from V and 3 bases from J; junction bases left unmatched: 8. The CDR3 DNA follows: TGTGCCAGCAGTGAAGAGGCTAGCGGGAGGGCCTGGACAGATACGCAGTATTTT. The encoded protein is CASSEEASGRAWTDTQYF. Supplemented by reference TRBV2 and TRBJ2-3, the full variable domain reads EPEVTQTPSHQVTQMGQEVILRCVPISNHLYFYWYRQILGQKVEFLVSFYNNEISEKSEIFDDQFSVERPDGSNFTLKIRSTKLEDSAMYFCASSEEASGRAWTDTQYFGPGTRLTVL.

This chain uses TRBV21-1 with TRBJ2-7; the D segment call TRBD1 is taken from the table without a DNA check. TRBV21-1 represents a pseudogene. CDR3 length: 12 residues. CDR3 sequence reads: CASRDRVNEQYF. CDR3 coding DNA: TGTGCCAGCCGGGACAGGGTAAACGAGCAGTACTTC.

This rearrangement joins TRBV27 to TRBJ1-5, with unresolved D. Germline loops: CDR1 MNHEY, CDR2 SMNVEV (reference sequence). The CDR3 is made up of 15 amino acids. V lost 2 bases to trimming and J lost 7 bases, with 15 bases between them. The CDR3 is CASSLAGSVSQPQHF. CDR3 nucleotide sequence: TGTGCCAGCAGTTTAGCGGGGTCCGTATCCCAGCCCCAGCATTTT.

This rearrangement joins TRBV5-1 to TRBJ2-2; TRBD1 aligns across 7 bases. Germline CDR1 SGHRS, CDR2 YFSETQ. The length of the CDR3 is 15 residues. The V and J ends lost 1 base and 5 bases, in that order; junction bases with no gene match: 5. The CDR3 region is CASSLQRGQTGELFF. The CDR3 DNA follows: TGCGCCAGCAGCTTGCAAAGGGGACAGACCGGGGAGCTGTTTTTT.

This sequence joins TRBV6-1 and TRBJ1-5, with TRBD1 matching over 7 bases. From germline, CDR1 is MNHNS and CDR2 SASEGT. This CDR3 comprises 15 residues. With 4 bases clipped from V and 5 bases from J, the junction kept 8 bases outside the gene matches. The CDR3 nucleotides are TGTGCCAGCAGTGTAGCCGGGACAGCTTATCAGCCCCAGCATTTT. Protein sequence: CASSVAGTAYQPQHF.

The chain links TRBV15 to TRBJ2-7; D call uncertain. The CDR3 has 13 amino acids. Germline V gene data show CDR1 as LNHNV and CDR2 as YYDKDF (reference sequence). V lost 0 bases and J lost 2, with 5 bases in between. The CDR3 DNA reads as TGTGCCACCAGCAGAGATAAAACCTACGAGCAGTACTTC. This sequence encodes CATSRDKTYEQYF.

This clone was seen only a few times. This rearrangement joins TRBV6-6 to TRBJ2-7, with 10 positions matching TRBD2. The junction had 3 bases not matched to a gene; V was cut back by 7 bases and J by 0 bases. The germline gives CDR1 MNHNY, CDR2 SVGAGI (reference sequence). The CDR3 sequence is 14 residues long. As DNA, the CDR3 is TGTGCCAGCATCAAGCGGGAGGGCTCCTACGAGCAGTACTTC. Translated, it gives CASIKREGSYEQYF.